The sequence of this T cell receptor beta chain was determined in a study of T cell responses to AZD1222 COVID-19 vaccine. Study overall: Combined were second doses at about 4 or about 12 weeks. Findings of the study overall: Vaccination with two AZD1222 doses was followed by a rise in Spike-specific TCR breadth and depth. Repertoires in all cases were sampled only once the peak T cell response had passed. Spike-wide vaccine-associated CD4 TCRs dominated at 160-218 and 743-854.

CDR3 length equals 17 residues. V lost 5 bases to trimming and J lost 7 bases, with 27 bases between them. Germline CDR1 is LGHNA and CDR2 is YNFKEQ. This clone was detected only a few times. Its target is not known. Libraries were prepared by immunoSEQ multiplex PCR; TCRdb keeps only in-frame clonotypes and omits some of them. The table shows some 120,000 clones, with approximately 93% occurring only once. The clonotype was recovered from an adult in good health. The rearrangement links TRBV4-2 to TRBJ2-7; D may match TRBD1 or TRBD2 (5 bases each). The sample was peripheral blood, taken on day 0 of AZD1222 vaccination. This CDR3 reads CASSGRGLLDPPKEQYF. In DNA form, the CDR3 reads TGTGCCAGCAGCGGACGGGGCCTGCTTGACCCGCCGAAGGAGCAGTACTTC.